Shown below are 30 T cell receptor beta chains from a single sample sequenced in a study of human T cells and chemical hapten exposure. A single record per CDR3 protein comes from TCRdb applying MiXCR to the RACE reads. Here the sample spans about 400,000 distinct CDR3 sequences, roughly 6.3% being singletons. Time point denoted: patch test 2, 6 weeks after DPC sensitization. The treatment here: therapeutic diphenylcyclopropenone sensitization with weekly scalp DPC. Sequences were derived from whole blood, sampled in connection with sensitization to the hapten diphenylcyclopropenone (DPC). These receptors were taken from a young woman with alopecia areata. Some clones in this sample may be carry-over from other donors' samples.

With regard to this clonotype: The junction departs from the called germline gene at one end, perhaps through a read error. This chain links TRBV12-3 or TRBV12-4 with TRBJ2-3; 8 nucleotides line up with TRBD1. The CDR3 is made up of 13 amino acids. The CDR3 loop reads CASSPNDRGLPNF. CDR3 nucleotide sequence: TGTGCCAGCAGTCCCAACGACAGGGGTCTACCCAATTTT.

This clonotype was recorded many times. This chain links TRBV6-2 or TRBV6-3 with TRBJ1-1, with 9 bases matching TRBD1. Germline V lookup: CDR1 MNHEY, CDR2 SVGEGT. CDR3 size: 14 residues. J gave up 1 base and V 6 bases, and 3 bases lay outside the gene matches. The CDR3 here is CASRQGAPNTEAFF. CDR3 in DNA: TGTGCCAGCAGACAGGGGGCTCCGAACACTGAAGCTTTCTTT.

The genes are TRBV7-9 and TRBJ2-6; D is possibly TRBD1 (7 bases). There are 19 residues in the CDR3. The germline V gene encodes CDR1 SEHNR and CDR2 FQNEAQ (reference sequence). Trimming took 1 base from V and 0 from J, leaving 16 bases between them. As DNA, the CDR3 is TGTGCCAGCAGCTTAGGGGAGGACAGGAAGTACTCTGGGGCCAACGTCCTGACTTTC. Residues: CASSLGEDRKYSGANVLTF.

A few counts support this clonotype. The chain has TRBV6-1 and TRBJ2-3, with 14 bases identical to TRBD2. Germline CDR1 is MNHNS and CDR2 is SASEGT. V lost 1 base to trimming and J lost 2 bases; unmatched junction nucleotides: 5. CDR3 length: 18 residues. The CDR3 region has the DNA TGTGCCAGCAGTGAAGGAGGACTAGCGGGGGGATTCACAGATACGCAGTATTTT. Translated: CASSEGGLAGGFTDTQYF.

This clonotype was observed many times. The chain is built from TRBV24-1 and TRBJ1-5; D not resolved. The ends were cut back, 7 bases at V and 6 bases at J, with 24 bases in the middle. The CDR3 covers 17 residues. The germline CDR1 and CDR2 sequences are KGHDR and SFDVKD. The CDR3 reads CATSGGLDKGLSQPQHF. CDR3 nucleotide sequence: TGTGCCACCAGCGGCGGTTTAGACAAGGGCCTCAGTCAGCCCCAGCATTTT.

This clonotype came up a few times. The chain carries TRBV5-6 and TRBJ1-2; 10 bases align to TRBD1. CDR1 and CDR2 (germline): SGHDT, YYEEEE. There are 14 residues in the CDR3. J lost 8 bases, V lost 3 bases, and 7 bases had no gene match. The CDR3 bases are TGTGCCAGCAGCTCTATGACAGGGGGCCGCGGCTACACCTTC. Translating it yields CASSSMTGGRGYTF.

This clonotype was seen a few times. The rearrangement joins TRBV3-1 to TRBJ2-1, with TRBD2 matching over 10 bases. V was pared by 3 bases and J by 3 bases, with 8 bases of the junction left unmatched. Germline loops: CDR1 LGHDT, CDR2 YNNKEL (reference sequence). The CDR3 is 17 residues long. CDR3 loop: CASSQNSGGPNYNEQFF. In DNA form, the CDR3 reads TGTGCCAGCAGCCAGAATAGCGGGGGGCCCAACTACAATGAGCAGTTCTTC.

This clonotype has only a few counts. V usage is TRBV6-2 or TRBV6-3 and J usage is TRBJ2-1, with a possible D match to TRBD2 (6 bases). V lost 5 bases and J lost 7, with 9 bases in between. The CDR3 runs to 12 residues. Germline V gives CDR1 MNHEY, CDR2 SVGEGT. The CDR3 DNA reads TGTGCCAGCAGTCAGACTAGAAATGAGCAGTTCTTC. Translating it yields CASSQTRNEQFF.

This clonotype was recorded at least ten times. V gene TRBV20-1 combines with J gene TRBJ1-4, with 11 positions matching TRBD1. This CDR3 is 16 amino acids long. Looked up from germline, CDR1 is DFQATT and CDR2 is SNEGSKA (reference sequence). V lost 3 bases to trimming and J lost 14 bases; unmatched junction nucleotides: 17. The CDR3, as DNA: TGCAGTGCTAGCGGACAGGGGGCGACCCTCCACCCGAGGCTGTTTTTT. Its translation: CSASGQGATLHPRLFF.

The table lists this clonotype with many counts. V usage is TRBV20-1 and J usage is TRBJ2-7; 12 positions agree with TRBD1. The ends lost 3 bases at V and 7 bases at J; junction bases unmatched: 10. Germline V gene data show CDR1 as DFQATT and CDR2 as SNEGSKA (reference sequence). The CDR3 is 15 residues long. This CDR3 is CSARGRGQGAVEQYF. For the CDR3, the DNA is TGCAGTGCTAGGGGCAGGGGACAGGGGGCCGTGGAGCAGTACTTC.

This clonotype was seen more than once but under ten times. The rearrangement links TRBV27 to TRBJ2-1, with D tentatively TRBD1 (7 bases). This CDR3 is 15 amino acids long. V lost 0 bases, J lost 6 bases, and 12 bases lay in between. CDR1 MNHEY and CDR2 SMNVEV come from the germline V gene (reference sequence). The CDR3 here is CASSLSPRGANEQFF. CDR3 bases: TGTGCCAGCAGTTTATCCCCCAGGGGGGCCAATGAGCAGTTCTTC.

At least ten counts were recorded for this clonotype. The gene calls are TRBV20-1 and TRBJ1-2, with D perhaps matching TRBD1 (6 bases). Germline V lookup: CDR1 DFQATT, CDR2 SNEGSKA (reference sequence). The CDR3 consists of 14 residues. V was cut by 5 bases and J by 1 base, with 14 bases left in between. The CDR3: CSAPEGGFNYGYTF. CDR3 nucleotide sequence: TGCAGTGCTCCCGAGGGGGGGTTTAACTATGGCTACACCTTC.

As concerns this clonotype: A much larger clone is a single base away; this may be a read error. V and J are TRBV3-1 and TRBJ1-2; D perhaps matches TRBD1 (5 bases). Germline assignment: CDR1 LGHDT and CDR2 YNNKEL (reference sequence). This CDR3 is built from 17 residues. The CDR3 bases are TGTGCCAGCAGCCAGGGAGAACTGGCAGCGGGACTCTATGGCTACATCTTC. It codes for CASSQGELAAGLYGYIF.

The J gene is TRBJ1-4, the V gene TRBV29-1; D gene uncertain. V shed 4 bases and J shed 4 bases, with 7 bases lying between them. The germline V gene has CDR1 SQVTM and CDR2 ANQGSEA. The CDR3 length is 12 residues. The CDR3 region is CSVGGFNEKLFF. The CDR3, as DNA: TGCAGCGTTGGGGGTTTTAATGAAAAACTGTTTTTT. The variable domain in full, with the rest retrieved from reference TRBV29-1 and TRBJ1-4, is SAVISQKPSRDICQRGTSLTIQCQVDSQVTMMFWYRQQPGQSLTLIATANQGSEATYESGFVIDKFPISRPNLTFSTLTVSNMSPEDSSIYLCSVGGFNEKLFFGSGTQLSVL.

The CDR3: CASSYSAGETETQYF. In nucleotides, the CDR3 is TGTGCCAGCAGTTACTCAGCGGGGGAGACGGAGACCCAGTACTTC. The chain joins TRBV6-5 to TRBJ2-5; 8 bases map to TRBD2. The CDR3 runs 15 residues. V lost 0 bases and J lost 5; bases outside the gene matches: 5. Germline-derived CDR1 and CDR2 are MNHEY and SVGAGI.

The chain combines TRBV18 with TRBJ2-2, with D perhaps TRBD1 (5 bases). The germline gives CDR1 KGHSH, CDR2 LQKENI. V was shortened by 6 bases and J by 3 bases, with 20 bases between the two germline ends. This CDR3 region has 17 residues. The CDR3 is CASSGRYVQGDTGELFF. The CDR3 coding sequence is TGTGCCAGCTCTGGGCGTTATGTCCAGGGTGACACCGGGGAGCTGTTTTTT.

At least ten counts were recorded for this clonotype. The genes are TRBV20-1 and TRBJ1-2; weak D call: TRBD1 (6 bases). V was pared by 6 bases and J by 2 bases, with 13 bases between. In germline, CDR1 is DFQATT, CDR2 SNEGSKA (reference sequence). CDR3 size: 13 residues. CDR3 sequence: CSAIQGTNYGYTF. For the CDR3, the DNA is TGCAGTGCGATACAGGGTACAAACTATGGCTACACCTTC.

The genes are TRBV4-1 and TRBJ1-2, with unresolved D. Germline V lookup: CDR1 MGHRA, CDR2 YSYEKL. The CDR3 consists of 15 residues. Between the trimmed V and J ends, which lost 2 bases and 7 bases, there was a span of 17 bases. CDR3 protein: CASSQPNLLELGYTF. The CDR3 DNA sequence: TGCGCCAGCAGCCAACCCAACCTGTTAGAGCTTGGCTACACCTTC.

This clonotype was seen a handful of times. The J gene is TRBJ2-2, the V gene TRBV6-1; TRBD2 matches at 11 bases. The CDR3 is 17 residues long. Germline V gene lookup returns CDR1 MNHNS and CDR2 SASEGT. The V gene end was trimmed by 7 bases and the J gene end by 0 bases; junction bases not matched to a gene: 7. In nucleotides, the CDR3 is TGTGCCAGCAATCCTAGCGGGGGGTATCCGAACACCGGGGAGCTGTTTTTT. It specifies CASNPSGGYPNTGELFF.

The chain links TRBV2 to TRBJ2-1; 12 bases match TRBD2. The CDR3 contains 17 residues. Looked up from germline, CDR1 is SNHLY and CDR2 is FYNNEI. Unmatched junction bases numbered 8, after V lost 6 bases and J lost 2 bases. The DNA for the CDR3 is TGTGCCAGCAGCGCTACTAGCGGGGGGTCCCCCTACAATGAGCAGTTCTTC. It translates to CASSATSGGSPYNEQFF. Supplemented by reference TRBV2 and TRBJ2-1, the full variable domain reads EPEVTQTPSHQVTQMGQEVILRCVPISNHLYFYWYRQILGQKVEFLVSFYNNEISEKSEIFDDQFSVERPDGSNFTLKIRSTKLEDSAMYFCASSATSGGSPYNEQFFGPGTRLTVL.

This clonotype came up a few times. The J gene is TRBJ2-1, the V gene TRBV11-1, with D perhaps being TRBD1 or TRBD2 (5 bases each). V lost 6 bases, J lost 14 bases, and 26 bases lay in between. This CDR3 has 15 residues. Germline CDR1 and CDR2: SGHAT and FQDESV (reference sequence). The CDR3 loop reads CASSSPGTSLADKFF. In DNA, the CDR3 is TGTGCCAGCAGTTCCCCCGGGACGAGTCTGGCTGATAAGTTCTTC.

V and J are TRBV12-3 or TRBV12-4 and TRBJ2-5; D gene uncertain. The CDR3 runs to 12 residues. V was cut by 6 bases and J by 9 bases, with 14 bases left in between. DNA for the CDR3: TGTGCCAGCAGCCCAGCCGGAAGGTCCCAGTACTTC. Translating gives CASSPAGRSQYF.

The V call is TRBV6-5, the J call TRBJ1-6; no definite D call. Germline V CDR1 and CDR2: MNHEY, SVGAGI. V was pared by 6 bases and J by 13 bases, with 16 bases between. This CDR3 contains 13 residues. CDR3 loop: CASSHMDRGPLHF. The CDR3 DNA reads TGTGCCAGCAGCCACATGGACCGAGGGCCCCTCCACTTT.

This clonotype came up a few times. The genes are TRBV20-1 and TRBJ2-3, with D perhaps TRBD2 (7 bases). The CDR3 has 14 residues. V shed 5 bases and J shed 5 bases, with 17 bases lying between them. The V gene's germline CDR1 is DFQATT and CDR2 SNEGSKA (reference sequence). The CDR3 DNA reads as TGCAGTGCTCAGACCGCGGGGGCGAAAGATACGCAGTATTTT. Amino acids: CSAQTAGAKDTQYF.

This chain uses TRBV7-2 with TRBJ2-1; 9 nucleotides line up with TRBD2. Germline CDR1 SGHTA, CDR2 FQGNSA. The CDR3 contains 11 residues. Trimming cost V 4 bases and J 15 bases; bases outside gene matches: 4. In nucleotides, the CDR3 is TGTGCCAGCAGCTCGGGACTAGCCCTGTTCTTC. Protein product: CASSSGLALFF. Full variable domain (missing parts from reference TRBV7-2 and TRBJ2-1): GAGVSQSPSNKVTEKGKDVELRCDPISGHTALYWYRQSLGQGLEFLIYFQGNSAPDKSGLPSDRFSAERTGGSVSTLTIQRTQQEDSAVYLCASSSGLALFFGPGTRLTVL.

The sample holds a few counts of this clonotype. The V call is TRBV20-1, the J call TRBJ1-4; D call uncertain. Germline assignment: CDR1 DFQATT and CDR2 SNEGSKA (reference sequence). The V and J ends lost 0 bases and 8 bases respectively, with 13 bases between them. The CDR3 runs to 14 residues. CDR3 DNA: TGCAGTGCTAGAGATCCAGGTCCTGGGGAAAAACTGTTTTTT. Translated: CSARDPGPGEKLFF.

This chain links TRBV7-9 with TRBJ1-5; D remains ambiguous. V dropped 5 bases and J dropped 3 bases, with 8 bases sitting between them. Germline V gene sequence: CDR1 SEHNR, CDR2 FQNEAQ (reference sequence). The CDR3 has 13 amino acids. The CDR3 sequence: CASSNRSNQPQHF. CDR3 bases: TGTGCCAGCAGCAACCGGTCCAATCAGCCCCAGCATTTT. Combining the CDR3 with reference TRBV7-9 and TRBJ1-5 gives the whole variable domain DTGVSQNPRHKITKRGQNVTFRCDPISEHNRLYWYRQTLGQGPEFLTYFQNEAQLEKSRLLSDRFSAERPKGSFSTLEIQRTEQGDSAMYLCASSNRSNQPQHFGDGTRLSIL.

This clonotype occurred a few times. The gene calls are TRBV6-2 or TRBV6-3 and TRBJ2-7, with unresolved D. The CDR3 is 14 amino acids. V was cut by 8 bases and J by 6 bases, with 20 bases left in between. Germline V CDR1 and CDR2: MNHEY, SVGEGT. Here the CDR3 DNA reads TGTGCCAGCGGGTTTACACTACACCCGGCCGAGCAGTACTTC. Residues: CASGFTLHPAEQYF.

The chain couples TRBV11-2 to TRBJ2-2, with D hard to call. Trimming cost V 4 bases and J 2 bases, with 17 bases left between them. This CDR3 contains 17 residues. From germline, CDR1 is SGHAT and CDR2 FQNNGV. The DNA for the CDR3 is TGTGCCAGCAGCTCGAGAGAGGAGACAAGTAACACCGGGGAGCTGTTTTTT. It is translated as CASSSREETSNTGELFF.

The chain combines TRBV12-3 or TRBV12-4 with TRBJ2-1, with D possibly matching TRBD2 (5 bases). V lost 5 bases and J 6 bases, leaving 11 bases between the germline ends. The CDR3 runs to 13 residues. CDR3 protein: CASSRGLGNEQFF. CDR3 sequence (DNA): TGTGCCAGCAGTCGAGGGCTCGGCAATGAGCAGTTCTTC.